The 6 T cell receptor beta chains below were found in one sample sequenced in a study of T-cell reconstitution after alpha-beta-depleted transplantation in children (dated by TCRdb to the mid-2010s). The treatment or condition label, as the study defines it: allogeneic hematopoietic cell transplantation with graft depleted of TCRalphabeta T cells and CD19 B cells. Library construction relied on PCR. The listed sequencing device is Illumina HiSeq 2500. Molecular barcoding was employed in the preparation of TCR libraries, with unique molecular identifiers being used to normalize TCRbeta repertoire quantification. TCRdb's own reprocessing of the public reads used fastp at Q25 and MiXCR and kept productive beta chains. One record per CDR3 amino acid sequence lists the most common genes and DNA. This sample comprises 300,000 to 400,000 distinct CDR3 sequences, over 20% of them detected only once. Approximately 11% of the sample rests with the top ten.

The source material was PBMCs, mostly from graft donor cells, sampled 180 days after TCRalphabeta/CD19-depleted stem cell transplant. These receptors all stem from a male patient aged 10 to 17 who had a stem cell transplant for acute lymphoblastic leukemia, so the T cells may come from the graft donor.

This clonotype was seen repeatedly, ten times or more. The rearrangement joins TRBV5-1 to TRBJ2-1; 11 nucleotides agree with TRBD2. Germline loops: CDR1 SGHRS, CDR2 YFSETQ. V lost 5 bases, J lost 4 bases, and 5 bases stayed unmatched. This CDR3 contains 15 residues. The CDR3 reads CASRSGLAVYNEQFF. CDR3 in DNA: TGCGCCAGCAGGTCGGGACTAGCGGTTTACAATGAGCAGTTCTTC.

The rearrangement uses TRBV20-1 and TRBJ1-2; D ambiguous. Trimming shortened V by 3 bases and J by 0 bases, and 11 bases separated the two germline ends. Germline V lookup: CDR1 DFQATT, CDR2 SNEGSKA (reference sequence). The CDR3 totals 14 residues. CDR3 residues: CSASKEPTNYGYTF. CDR3 DNA sequence: TGCAGTGCTAGTAAGGAGCCAACTAACTATGGCTACACCTTC.

This chain joins TRBV9 and TRBJ2-1, with 9 nucleotides matching TRBD1. With 3 bases clipped from V and 4 bases from J, the junction kept 5 bases outside the gene matches. Germline V gives CDR1 SGDLS, CDR2 YYNGEE. The CDR3 has 15 amino acids. CDR3 DNA sequence: TGTGCCAGCAGCGCCCGGGACAGGGCTTACAATGAGCAGTTCTTC. Protein sequence: CASSARDRAYNEQFF.

In its sample, this clonotype was seen a few times. The gene calls are TRBV12-3 or TRBV12-4 and TRBJ2-7; tentatively, D is TRBD2 (7 bases). This CDR3 is 16 amino acids long. V was pared by 4 bases and J by 0 bases, with 16 bases between. DNA of the CDR3: TGTGCCAGCAGTTCCGATCAGGGGAGGGCCTCCTACGAGCAGTACTTC. Translated, it gives CASSSDQGRASYEQYF.

This clonotype occurred a few times. The V call is TRBV20-1, the J call TRBJ1-1; TRBD1 might be the D (6 bases). CDR1 and CDR2 from the germline V gene are DFQATT and SNEGSKA (reference sequence). The CDR3 consists of 12 residues. The germline V and J ends were trimmed by 2 bases and 5 bases, with 9 bases remaining between them. CDR3 in amino acids: CSARRGATEAFF. The CDR3, as DNA: TGCAGTGCTAGAAGGGGGGCGACTGAAGCTTTCTTT.

The V gene is TRBV5-1, the J gene TRBJ2-3; 7 nucleotides agree with TRBD2. The V gene's germline CDR1 is SGHRS and CDR2 YFSETQ. With 0 bases clipped from V and 5 bases from J, the junction kept 12 bases outside the gene matches. This CDR3 is built from 17 residues. The CDR3 DNA is TGCGCCAGCAGCTTGGAAGCGAGCGGGGCCATGGAAGATACGCAGTATTTT. This gives the protein CASSLEASGAMEDTQYF.